This TCR beta chain comes out of a study of persistence of HIV-infected CD4 T cells. Study information: A median of about eight years of suppressive ART preceded sampling.

This was the immunoSEQ version 4 assay in survey mode. Only in-frame clones appear in the TCRdb table, and some are missing; sequencing was by immunoSEQ multiplex PCR. The table has about 40,000 clones, 75% to 90% seen once. The stimulus was lysate of CMV-infected fibroblasts, about 10 ug/mL. Sorted nonresponding memory CD4+ T cells were CD40L-negative, CD69-negative, CD45RO-high. These HIV-1-infected adults initiated suppressive ART in chronic infection. For at least 4 years, plasma HIV-1 RNA was undetectable (<50 copies/mL). Donors had CD4+ T cell counts above 400 cells/uL and were CMV-seropositive. About this clone itself: What it binds is unknown.

The material was CD4+ T cells sorted from PBMCs after approximately 20-hour stimulation, obtained from a patient who received antiretroviral therapy. This receptor was identified in an adult man with HIV who was CMV-seropositive.

The CDR3 loop reads CASSLTGDYGYTF. CDR3 in DNA: TGTGCCAGCAGCTTGACAGGGGACTATGGCTACACCTTC. The chain employs TRBV7-9 and TRBJ1-2; 8 nucleotides match TRBD1. CDR1 SEHNR and CDR2 FQNEAQ come from the germline V gene (reference sequence). The CDR3 is 13 amino acids. Trimming cost V 3 bases and J 3 bases; bases outside gene matches: 0.